This entry features one T cell receptor beta chain sequence. The sample is drawn from a study of blood T cell repertoires in COVID-19. On the study more broadly: The cDNA or gDNA used as material had been derived from T cells, B-cell-depleted T cells, or PBMCs.

Germline CDR1 SGHNT, CDR2 YYREEE (reference sequence). V was pared by 1 base and J by 4 bases, with 6 bases of the junction left unmatched. There are 15 residues in the CDR3. As processed by the authors: Using reference gene primer amplification, nucleated cell counts were estimated. TCRdb's table, derived via immunoSEQ multiplex PCR, lists solely in-frame clones and lacks some. The V and J calls and the clone size are those of that table, but D and trimming were determined from the DNA. Among about 36,000 clones, around four fifths were seen once, and the ten largest hold 14%. The sample consisted of peripheral blood. V gene TRBV5-4 combines with J gene TRBJ2-7; 9 nucleotides match TRBD2. This TCR derives from a human donor in a cohort sampled during active COVID-19. CDR3 bases: TGTGCCAGCAGCTTGAGTAGCGGGGGCCAGTACGAGCAGTACTTC. It is translated as CASSLSSGGQYEQYF.